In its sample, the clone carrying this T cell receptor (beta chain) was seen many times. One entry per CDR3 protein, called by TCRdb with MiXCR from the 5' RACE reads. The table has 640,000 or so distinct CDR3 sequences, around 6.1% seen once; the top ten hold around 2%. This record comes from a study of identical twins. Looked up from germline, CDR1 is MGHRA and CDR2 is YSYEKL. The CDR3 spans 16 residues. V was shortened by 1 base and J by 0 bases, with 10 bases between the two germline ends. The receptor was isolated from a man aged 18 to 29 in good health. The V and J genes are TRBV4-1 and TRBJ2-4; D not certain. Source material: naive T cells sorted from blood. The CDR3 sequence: CASSQVTVLAKNIQYF. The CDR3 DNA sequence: TGCGCCAGCAGCCAAGTGACGGTCCTAGCCAAAAACATTCAGTACTTC.